The rows below give T cell receptor beta chains drawn from one sample of a study of shared clonotypes between healthy human individuals. Method: immunoSEQ multiplex PCR; TCRdb's copy keeps in-frame clones and lacks some. The profile shows approximately 500,000 clones, about 84% of them singletons. The sequenced sample was PBMCs. The receptor source for this set is a middle-aged woman in good health. Some clones in this sample may be carry-over from other donors' samples. CDR3s include the opening cysteine and the closing phenylalanine or tryptophan. The D gene is left open where the match is weak. Only some rows state a clone size, as once, few, many or a class for expanded clones.

D gene: TRBD2; J gene: TRBJ2-2; V gene: TRBV7-8; clone size: NA; CDR3 protein: CFSGGAAGELFF; CDR3 DNA: TGTTTTTCGGGAGGAGCCGCCGGGGAGCTGTTTTTT
D gene: TRBD2; J gene: TRBJ2-5; V gene: TRBV5-1; clone size: NA; CDR3 protein: CASSTGLAGVGEETQYF; CDR3 DNA: TGCGCCAGCAGCACGGGACTAGCGGGCGTCGGCGAAGAGACCCAGTACTTC
D gene: TRBD2; J gene: TRBJ2-5; V gene: TRBV5-1; clone size: NA; CDR3 protein: CASSLVTSGTGGTQYF; CDR3 DNA: TGCGCCAGCAGCTTGGTGACTAGCGGGACGGGGGGGACCCAGTACTTC
D gene: TRBD1; J gene: TRBJ2-2; V gene: TRBV4-1; clone size: NA; CDR3 protein: CASSRLQGSTTGELSF; CDR3 DNA: TGCGCCAGCAGCCGCCTACAGGGGTCGACCACCGGGGAGCTGTCTTTT
D gene: NA; J gene: TRBJ2-2; V gene: TRBV30; clone size: NA; CDR3 protein: CAWRRQANTGELFF; CDR3 DNA: TGTGCCTGGAGGCGGCAGGCGAACACCGGGGAGCTGTTTTTT
D gene: NA; J gene: TRBJ2-1; V gene: TRBV11-1; clone size: NA; CDR3 protein: CASSLLRGSYNEQFF; CDR3 DNA: TGTGCCAGCAGCCTCCTGAGGGGCTCCTACAATGAGCAGTTCTTC
D gene: NA; J gene: TRBJ2-7; V gene: TRBV11-2; clone size: NA; CDR3 protein: CASSLAGAYEQYF; CDR3 DNA: TGTGCCAGCAGCTTAGCTGGTGCCTACGAGCAGTACTTC
D gene: TRBD1; J gene: TRBJ1-2; V gene: TRBV5-6; clone size: NA; CDR3 protein: CASSLWGTGDSYGHTF; CDR3 DNA: TGTGCCAGCAGCCTATGGGGTACAGGGGATTCCTATGGCCACACCTTC
D gene: NA; J gene: TRBJ2-1; V gene: TRBV5-5; clone size: NA; CDR3 protein: CASSLGTINEQFF; CDR3 DNA: TGTGCCAGCAGCTTGGGGACGATTAATGAGCAGTTCTTC
D gene: TRBD2; J gene: TRBJ2-7; V gene: TRBV19; clone size: NA; CDR3 protein: CASSILEGGSYEQYF; CDR3 DNA: TGTGCCAGTAGTATCTTGGAGGGCGGGAGCTACGAGCAGTACTTC
D gene: TRBD1; J gene: TRBJ1-4; V gene: TRBV25-1; clone size: NA; CDR3 protein: CASSGGGQYPEKLFF; CDR3 DNA: TGTGCCAGCAGTGGGGGGGGACAGTACCCTGAAAAACTGTTTTTT
D gene: NA; J gene: TRBJ2-7; V gene: TRBV15; clone size: few; CDR3 protein: CATSSSGREQYF; CDR3 DNA: TGTGCCACCAGCAGCTCTGGGAGGGAGCAGTACTTC
D gene: TRBD2; J gene: TRBJ2-7; V gene: TRBV7-9; clone size: NA; CDR3 protein: CASSLEREPSNEQYF; CDR3 DNA: TGTGCCAGCAGCTTAGAGCGGGAGCCTTCCAACGAGCAGTACTTC
D gene: NA; J gene: TRBJ1-2; V gene: TRBV7-2; clone size: few; CDR3 protein: CASNPGRAVYTF; CDR3 DNA: TGTGCCAGCAACCCGGGACGTGCGGTGTACACCTTC
D gene: NA; J gene: TRBJ1-1; V gene: TRBV2; clone size: NA; CDR3 protein: CASSGGREAFF; CDR3 DNA: TGTGCCAGCAGTGGAGGCAGGGAAGCTTTCTTT
D gene: TRBD2; J gene: TRBJ2-3; V gene: TRBV10-1; clone size: NA; CDR3 protein: CASSDSGSGSDTQYF; CDR3 DNA: TGCGCCAGCAGCGATAGCGGGAGCGGATCAGATACGCAGTATTTT
D gene: TRBD1; J gene: TRBJ2-4; V gene: TRBV27; clone size: NA; CDR3 protein: CASSLRQGATIQYF; CDR3 DNA: TGTGCCAGCAGTCTCCGACAGGGGGCGACCATTCAGTACTTC
D gene: NA; J gene: TRBJ2-7; V gene: TRBV5-6; clone size: NA; CDR3 protein: CASSLGSSYEQYF; CDR3 DNA: TGTGCCAGCAGCTTAGGTAGCTCCTACGAGCAGTACTTC
D gene: NA; J gene: TRBJ2-5; V gene: TRBV18; clone size: NA; CDR3 protein: CASLSTDQETQYF; CDR3 DNA: TGTGCCAGCTTATCGACGGACCAAGAGACCCAGTACTTC
D gene: NA; J gene: TRBJ2-7; V gene: TRBV29-1; clone size: NA; CDR3 protein: CSVVRDGVYEQYF; CDR3 DNA: TGCAGCGTTGTAAGGGACGGTGTATACGAGCAGTACTTC
D gene: NA; J gene: TRBJ2-7; V gene: TRBV5-4; clone size: NA; CDR3 protein: CASSLEVSSYEQYF; CDR3 DNA: TGTGCCAGCAGCTTGGAAGTTTCCTCCTACGAGCAGTACTTC
D gene: NA; J gene: TRBJ1-2; V gene: TRBV5-1; clone size: once; CDR3 protein: CASSSRSEGRGSYTF; CDR3 DNA: TGCGCCAGCAGCTCCCGCTCGGAGGGGAGAGGAAGCTACACCTTC
D gene: NA; J gene: TRBJ1-2; V gene: TRBV2; clone size: NA; CDR3 protein: CASSQDSYGCTF; CDR3 DNA: TGTGCCAGCAGTCAGGACAGCTATGGCTGCACCTTC
D gene: TRBD1; J gene: TRBJ1-2; V gene: TRBV4-2; clone size: once; CDR3 protein: CASSQDFSGTGTNTF; CDR3 DNA: TGTGCCAGCAGCCAAGATTTCTCCGGGACAGGGACTAACACCTTC
D gene: TRBD2; J gene: TRBJ2-2; V gene: TRBV5-1; clone size: few; CDR3 protein: CASSLDGAGDTGELFF; CDR3 DNA: TGCGCCAGCAGCTTGGATGGAGCGGGGGACACCGGGGAGCTGTTTTTT
D gene: NA; J gene: TRBJ2-5; V gene: TRBV7-2; clone size: NA; CDR3 protein: CASSLARYQETQYF; CDR3 DNA: TGTGCCAGCAGCTTAGCGCGGTACCAAGAGACCCAGTACTTC
D gene: NA; J gene: TRBJ1-1; V gene: TRBV5-1; clone size: NA; CDR3 protein: CASSDGGEAFF; CDR3 DNA: TGCGCCAGCAGCGACGGAGGTGAAGCTTTCTTT
D gene: TRBD2; J gene: TRBJ2-3; V gene: TRBV27; clone size: NA; CDR3 protein: CASSLLAGIPSTDTQYF; CDR3 DNA: TGTGCCAGCAGCCTCCTAGCGGGGATTCCTAGCACAGATACGCAGTATTTT
D gene: NA; J gene: TRBJ1-2; V gene: TRBV4-1; clone size: NA; CDR3 protein: CASSQEGGGPGYGYTF; CDR3 DNA: TGCGCCAGCAGCCAAGAAGGCGGGGGGCCGGGCTATGGCTACACCTTC
D gene: NA; J gene: TRBJ2-1; V gene: TRBV7-9; clone size: NA; CDR3 protein: CASSVGAPGGPGNEQFF; CDR3 DNA: TGTGCCAGCAGCGTAGGGGCCCCCGGAGGGCCGGGGAATGAGCAGTTCTTC
D gene: NA; J gene: TRBJ1-2; V gene: TRBV5-1; clone size: once; CDR3 protein: CASSLGESYGYTF; CDR3 DNA: TGCGCCAGCAGCTTAGGGGAGTCGTATGGCTACACCTTC
D gene: NA; J gene: TRBJ2-2; V gene: TRBV11-3; clone size: NA; CDR3 protein: CASSSSPSADTGELFF; CDR3 DNA: TGTGCCAGCAGCTCCTCGCCTAGCGCCGACACCGGGGAGCTGTTTTTT
D gene: TRBD2; J gene: TRBJ2-3; V gene: TRBV4-1; clone size: NA; CDR3 protein: CASSFSGRSTDTQYF; CDR3 DNA: TGCGCCAGCAGCTTTAGCGGGAGGAGCACAGATACGCAGTATTTT
D gene: TRBD1; J gene: TRBJ2-7; V gene: TRBV5-1; clone size: NA; CDR3 protein: CASSFDRVYEQYF; CDR3 DNA: TGCGCCAGCAGCTTCGACAGGGTCTACGAGCAGTACTTC
D gene: TRBD2; J gene: TRBJ2-7; V gene: TRBV7-2; clone size: NA; CDR3 protein: CASGTSAYEQYF; CDR3 DNA: TGTGCCAGCGGGACTAGCGCCTACGAGCAGTACTTC
D gene: TRBD1; J gene: TRBJ1-1; V gene: TRBV7-9; clone size: NA; CDR3 protein: CASSATTGGTEAFF; CDR3 DNA: TGTGCCAGCAGCGCCACTACAGGGGGCACTGAAGCTTTCTTT
D gene: TRBD2; J gene: TRBJ2-7; V gene: TRBV18; clone size: NA; CDR3 protein: CASSPLEVREVSGQYF; CDR3 DNA: TGTGCCAGCTCACCACTGGAGGTGCGGGAGGTCTCGGGGCAGTACTTC
D gene: NA; J gene: TRBJ1-2; V gene: TRBV7-2; clone size: NA; CDR3 protein: CASSLGGSVHYGYTF; CDR3 DNA: TGTGCCAGCAGCTTAGGAGGCTCAGTCCATTATGGCTACACCTTC
D gene: NA; J gene: TRBJ2-7; V gene: TRBV30; clone size: NA; CDR3 protein: CAWSPGGAEQYF; CDR3 DNA: TGTGCCTGGAGCCCAGGCGGGGCCGAGCAGTACTTC
D gene: NA; J gene: TRBJ2-3; V gene: TRBV7-8; clone size: few; CDR3 protein: CASSPGWVTDTQYF; CDR3 DNA: TGTGCCAGCAGCCCGGGCTGGGTCACAGATACGCAGTATTTT
D gene: TRBD2; J gene: TRBJ2-7; V gene: TRBV27; clone size: NA; CDR3 protein: CASSPSGTGYEQYF; CDR3 DNA: TGTGCCAGCAGTCCTAGCGGGACCGGCTACGAGCAGTACTTC
D gene: TRBD2; J gene: TRBJ2-1; V gene: TRBV5-6; clone size: NA; CDR3 protein: CASSLPGTRSYNEQFF; CDR3 DNA: TGTGCCAGCAGCCTCCCCGGGACTAGGAGCTACAATGAGCAGTTCTTC
D gene: NA; J gene: TRBJ2-4; V gene: TRBV5-1; clone size: few; CDR3 protein: CASSGIDGGNIQYF; CDR3 DNA: TGCGCCAGCAGCGGGATCGACGGGGGAAACATTCAGTACTTC
D gene: NA; J gene: TRBJ1-1; V gene: TRBV5-6; clone size: NA; CDR3 protein: CASSFGEGEAFF; CDR3 DNA: TGTGCCAGCAGCTTTGGGGAGGGTGAAGCTTTCTTT
D gene: TRBD2; J gene: TRBJ2-7; V gene: TRBV5-4; clone size: NA; CDR3 protein: CASSFLWAGEAAEQYF; CDR3 DNA: TGTGCCAGCAGCTTTCTATGGGCGGGAGAAGCCGCCGAGCAGTACTTC
D gene: NA; J gene: TRBJ1-1; V gene: TRBV28; clone size: NA; CDR3 protein: CAIEEGGAGTEAFF; CDR3 DNA: TGTGCCATAGAAGAGGGGGGTGCGGGGACTGAAGCTTTCTTT
D gene: NA; J gene: TRBJ2-7; V gene: TRBV4-1; clone size: NA; CDR3 protein: CASSRPTGNWNEQYF; CDR3 DNA: TGCGCCAGCAGCCGCCCCACAGGGAACTGGAACGAGCAGTACTTC
D gene: NA; J gene: TRBJ1-2; V gene: TRBV15; clone size: NA; CDR3 protein: CATSRDWGTNGYTF; CDR3 DNA: TGTGCCACCAGCAGAGATTGGGGGACGAATGGCTACACCTTC
D gene: NA; J gene: TRBJ1-2; V gene: TRBV28; clone size: NA; CDR3 protein: CASSLSSNYGYTF; CDR3 DNA: TGTGCCAGCAGTTTATCATCTAACTATGGCTACACCTTC
D gene: NA; J gene: TRBJ2-5; V gene: TRBV19; clone size: NA; CDR3 protein: CASSRGQETQYF; CDR3 DNA: TGTGCCAGTAGTAGGGGACAAGAGACCCAGTACTTC
D gene: NA; J gene: TRBJ2-5; V gene: TRBV7-9; clone size: NA; CDR3 protein: CASGINQETQYF; CDR3 DNA: TGTGCCAGCGGCATCAACCAAGAGACCCAGTACTTC
D gene: NA; J gene: TRBJ1-3; V gene: TRBV18; clone size: NA; CDR3 protein: CASSMGYGNTIYF; CDR3 DNA: TGTGCCAGCTCTATGGGCTATGGAAACACCATATATTTT
D gene: NA; J gene: TRBJ2-7; V gene: TRBV10-3; clone size: NA; CDR3 protein: CAITEARPDGEQYF; CDR3 DNA: TGTGCCATCACGGAAGCGCGCCCCGACGGCGAGCAGTACTTC
D gene: NA; J gene: TRBJ1-1; V gene: TRBV6-5; clone size: NA; CDR3 protein: CASSRGNTNTEAFF; CDR3 DNA: TGTGCCAGCAGCCGGGGGAATACGAACACTGAAGCTTTCTTT
D gene: NA; J gene: TRBJ2-5; V gene: TRBV30; clone size: NA; CDR3 protein: CAWNSGEETQYF; CDR3 DNA: TGTGCCTGGAACTCAGGGGAAGAGACCCAGTACTTC
D gene: NA; J gene: TRBJ2-1; V gene: TRBV5-1; clone size: NA; CDR3 protein: CASSPLGQGHNEQFF; CDR3 DNA: TGCGCCAGCAGCCCATTGGGACAAGGACACAATGAGCAGTTCTTC
D gene: TRBD2; J gene: TRBJ2-1; V gene: TRBV7-9; clone size: NA; CDR3 protein: CASSPRSLAGVRNEQFF; CDR3 DNA: TGTGCCAGCAGCCCCCGATCACTAGCGGGAGTCCGCAATGAGCAGTTCTTC
D gene: NA; J gene: TRBJ2-7; V gene: TRBV11-3; clone size: NA; CDR3 protein: CAMKIRDSGPFSYYEQYF; CDR3 DNA: TGTGCCATGAAAATTCGGGACTCCGGCCCATTTTCGTACTACGAGCAGTACTTC
D gene: TRBD1; J gene: TRBJ2-7; V gene: TRBV28; clone size: few; CDR3 protein: CASRRAGQGSYEQYF; CDR3 DNA: TGTGCCAGCAGACGCGCGGGACAGGGTTCCTACGAGCAGTACTTC